This TCR beta chain was sequenced during a study of blood T cells in healthy people across ages. The second PCR ran roughly 6 to 11 cycles with a sample-barcoded 5' primer and J-beta primers. TCRdb reanalysed the 5' RACE reads using MiXCR and keeps one entry per CDR3 protein. The sample consists of approximately 940,000 distinct CDR3 sequences, about 48% of them appearing once. The study's findings and limits: The unsorted PBMCs prevented any conclusive comparison of naive versus antigen-experienced cells.

Points on this clonotype: The antigen is unknown.

Germline V gives CDR1 SQVTM, CDR2 ANQGSEA. J was trimmed by 8 bases and V by 1 base; bases with no gene match: 5. CDR3 length: 14 amino acids. The sample consisted of blood. V gene TRBV29-1 combines with J gene TRBJ2-1, with TRBD1 identical over 10 bases. This receptor was identified in a man aged 30 to 45 in good health. CDR3 in DNA: TGCAGCGTTGAAGTGGGACAGGGGCTCGATGAGCAGTTCTTC. It is translated as CSVEVGQGLDEQFF.